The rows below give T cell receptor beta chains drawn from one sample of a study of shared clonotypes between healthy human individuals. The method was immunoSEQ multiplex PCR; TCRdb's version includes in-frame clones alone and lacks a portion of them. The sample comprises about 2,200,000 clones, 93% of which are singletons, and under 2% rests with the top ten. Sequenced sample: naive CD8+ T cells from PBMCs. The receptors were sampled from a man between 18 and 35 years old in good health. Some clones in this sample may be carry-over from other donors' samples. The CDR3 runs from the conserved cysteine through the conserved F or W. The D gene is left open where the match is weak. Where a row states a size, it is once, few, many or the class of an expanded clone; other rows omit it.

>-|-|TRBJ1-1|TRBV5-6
CASSLVGLNTEAFF
TGTGCCAGCAGCTTGGTAGGGCTTAACACTGAAGCTTTCTTT
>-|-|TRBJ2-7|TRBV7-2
CASSLGGQGNSYEQYF
TGTGCCAGCAGCCTGGGGGGGCAGGGGAACTCCTACGAGCAGTACTTC
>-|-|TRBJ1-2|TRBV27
CASSFNGGDGYTF
TGTGCCAGCAGTTTCAATGGGGGCGACGGCTACACCTTC
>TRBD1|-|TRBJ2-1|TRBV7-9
CASSLVGTGLSEQFF
TGTGCCAGCAGCTTAGTGGGGACAGGGTTGAGTGAGCAGTTCTTC
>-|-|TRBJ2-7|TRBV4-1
CASSQGRRGGEQYF
TGCGCCAGCAGCCAAGGCCGCAGGGGGGGGGAGCAGTACTTC
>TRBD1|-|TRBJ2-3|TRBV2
CASSRGRTDTQYF
TGTGCCAGCAGCAGGGGGCGCACAGATACGCAGTATTTT
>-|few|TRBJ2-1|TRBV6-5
CASSYAQYNEQFF
TGTGCCAGCAGTTACGCTCAGTACAATGAGCAGTTCTTC
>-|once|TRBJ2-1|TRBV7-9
CASSSQGFHNEQFF
TGTGCCAGCAGCTCCCAGGGGTTCCACAATGAGCAGTTCTTC
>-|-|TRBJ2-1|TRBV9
CASSVNNEQFF
TGTGCCAGCAGCGTCAACAATGAGCAGTTCTTC
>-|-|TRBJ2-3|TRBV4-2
CASSQDWPRADTQYF
TGTGCCAGCAGCCAAGATTGGCCCAGGGCAGATACGCAGTATTTT
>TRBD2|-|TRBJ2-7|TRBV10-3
CAISERLADDYEQYF
TGTGCCATCAGTGAACGGCTAGCGGATGACTACGAGCAGTACTTC
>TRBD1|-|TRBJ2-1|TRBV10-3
CAIGQGSHEQFF
TGTGCCATAGGACAGGGGAGCCATGAGCAGTTCTTC
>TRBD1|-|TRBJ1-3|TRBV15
CATSIQMTGEGNTIYF
TGTGCCACCAGCATACAGATGACAGGGGAAGGAAACACCATATATTTT
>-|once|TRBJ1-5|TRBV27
CASSITAYSNQPQHF
TGTGCCAGCAGTATTACAGCGTATAGCAATCAGCCCCAGCATTTT
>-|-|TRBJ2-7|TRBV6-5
CASSYSTGSVDYEQYF
TGTGCCAGCAGTTACTCGACCGGGAGTGTCGATTACGAGCAGTACTTC
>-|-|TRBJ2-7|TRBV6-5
CASKLGEAYEQYF
TGTGCCAGCAAGCTGGGTGAGGCCTACGAGCAGTACTTC
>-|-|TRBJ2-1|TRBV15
CATSSPQRGYNEQFF
TGTGCCACCAGCAGTCCCCAGCGAGGGTACAATGAGCAGTTCTTC
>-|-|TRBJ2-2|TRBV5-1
CASSRISTLARVNGELFF
TGCGCCAGCAGCCGCATTTCAACCCTAGCCCGTGTGAACGGGGAGCTGTTTTTT
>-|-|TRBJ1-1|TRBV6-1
CASSELGGWGDTEAFF
TGTGCCAGCAGTGAGCTGGGGGGCTGGGGGGACACTGAAGCTTTCTTT
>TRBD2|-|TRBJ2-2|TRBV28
CASSTSGRNTGELFF
TGTGCCAGCAGCACTAGCGGTAGGAACACCGGGGAGCTGTTTTTT
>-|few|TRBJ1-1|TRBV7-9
CASSFRNTEAFF
TGTGCCAGCAGCTTCAGGAACACTGAAGCTTTCTTT
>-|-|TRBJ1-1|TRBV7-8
CASSPDRLNTEAFF
TGTGCCAGCAGCCCTGACAGATTGAACACTGAAGCTTTCTTT
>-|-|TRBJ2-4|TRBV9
CASSVSVGNIQYF
TGTGCCAGCAGCGTGTCAGTAGGAAACATTCAGTACTTC
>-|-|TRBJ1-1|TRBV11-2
CASSLYRSNTEAFF
TGTGCCAGCAGCTTATATCGTTCGAACACTGAAGCTTTCTTT
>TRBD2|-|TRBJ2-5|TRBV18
CASSPRGLAGEETQYF
TGTGCCAGCTCACCCAGGGGACTAGCGGGGGAAGAGACCCAGTACTTC
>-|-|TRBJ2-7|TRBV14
CASSPHRAGYEQYF
TGTGCCAGCAGCCCCCACAGGGCGGGCTACGAGCAGTACTTC
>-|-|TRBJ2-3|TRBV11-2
CASSLGRYTQYF
TGTGCCAGCAGCTTAGGTCGTTATACGCAGTATTTT
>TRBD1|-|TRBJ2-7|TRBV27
CASSLGNRGNREQYF
TGTGCCAGCAGTCTAGGGAACAGGGGGAATCGAGAGCAGTACTTC
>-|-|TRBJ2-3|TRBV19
CASSTWDTDTQYF
TGTGCCAGTAGTACCTGGGACACAGATACGCAGTATTTT
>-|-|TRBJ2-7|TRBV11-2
CASSLREGVGEQYF
TGTGCCAGCAGCTTAAGGGAGGGGGTTGGCGAGCAGTACTTC
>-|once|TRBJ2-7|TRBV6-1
CASARGGDYEQYF
TGTGCCAGCGCTAGGGGCGGTGACTACGAGCAGTACTTC
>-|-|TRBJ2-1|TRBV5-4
CASSRAPGNEQFF
TGTGCCAGCAGCCGGGCCCCGGGCAATGAGCAGTTCTTC
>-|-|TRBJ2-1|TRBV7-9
CASSDSGLSYNEQFF
TGTGCCAGCAGCGACAGCGGGTTGAGTTACAATGAGCAGTTCTTC
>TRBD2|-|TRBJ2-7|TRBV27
CASSVGLVYEQYF
TGTGCCAGCAGCGTCGGACTAGTATACGAGCAGTACTTC
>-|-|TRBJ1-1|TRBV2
CASSHETTGSTEAFF
TGTGCCAGCTCGCACGAAACAACAGGGAGCACTGAAGCTTTCTTT
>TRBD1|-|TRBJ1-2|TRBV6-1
CASSEGQGAGYGYTF
TGTGCCAGCAGTGAAGGGCAGGGGGCTGGCTATGGCTACACCTTC
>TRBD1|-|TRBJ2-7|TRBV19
CASREQGSSYEQYF
TGTGCCAGTAGGGAACAGGGGAGCTCCTACGAGCAGTACTTC
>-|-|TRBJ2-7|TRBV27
CASSLGDSRYEQYF
TGTGCCAGCAGTTTAGGGGACTCCCGATACGAGCAGTACTTC
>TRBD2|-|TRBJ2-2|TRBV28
CASRGTRTGELFF
TGTGCCAGCAGGGGGACTAGGACCGGGGAGCTGTTTTTT
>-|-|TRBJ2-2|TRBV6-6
CASEGVYAGELFF
TGTGCCAGCGAGGGGGTCTACGCCGGGGAGCTGTTTTTT
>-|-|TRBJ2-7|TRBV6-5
CASSYGERVGEQYF
TGTGCCAGCAGTTACGGCGAGCGGGTCGGCGAGCAGTACTTC
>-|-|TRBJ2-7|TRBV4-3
CASSQDSMTLTYEQYF
TGCGCCAGCAGCCAAGATAGTATGACCCTCACCTACGAGCAGTACTTC
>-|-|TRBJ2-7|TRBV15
CATSRAHLKGYEQYF
TGTGCCACCAGCAGAGCCCACCTTAAGGGCTACGAGCAGTACTTC
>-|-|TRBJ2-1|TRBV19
CASSMSQGGEQFF
TGTGCCAGTAGTATGAGTCAGGGCGGAGAGCAGTTCTTC
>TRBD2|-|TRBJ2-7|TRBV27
CASIPRLVSGSLAHTYEQYF
TGTGCCAGCATCCCTAGGCTGGTCAGCGGGAGCCTCGCACACACTTACGAGCAGTACTTC
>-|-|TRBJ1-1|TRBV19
CASSLVAGTPMNTEAFF
TGTGCCAGTAGTTTAGTCGCCGGGACACCCATGAACACTGAAGCTTTCTTT
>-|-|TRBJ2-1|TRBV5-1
CASSSTGGELAALNEQFF
TGCGCCAGCAGCTCTACAGGGGGGGAACTAGCGGCCCTCAATGAGCAGTTCTTC
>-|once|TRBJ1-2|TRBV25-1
CASSGVTEEDYGYTF
TGTGCCAGCAGTGGGGTGACAGAAGAAGACTATGGCTACACCTTC
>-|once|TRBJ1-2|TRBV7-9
CASSLVGYLGYTF
TGTGCCAGCAGCTTAGTTGGGTACTTAGGCTACACCTTC